This T cell receptor beta chain was captured in a study of technical replicates of blood from a handful of donors. Data came from immunoSEQ multiplex PCR; TCRdb stores just in-frame clones and leaves some out. Altogether more than 65,000 clones are present, about 96% being singletons, with the ten largest covering around 0.28%. The TCR comes from a human donor in good health. Sequencing was carried out using T cells isolated from PBMCs.

Here the CDR3 reads CASSILAGETDNEQFF. The CDR3 nucleotides are TGCGCCAGCAGCATATTAGCGGGAGAGACGGACAATGAGCAGTTCTTC. The chain carries TRBV5-1 and TRBJ2-1, with 9 bases identical to TRBD2. The CDR3 is made up of 16 amino acids. The J segment lost 5 bases and the V segment lost 4 bases, leaving 10 bases of the junction unmatched. The germline gives CDR1 SGHRS, CDR2 YFSETQ.